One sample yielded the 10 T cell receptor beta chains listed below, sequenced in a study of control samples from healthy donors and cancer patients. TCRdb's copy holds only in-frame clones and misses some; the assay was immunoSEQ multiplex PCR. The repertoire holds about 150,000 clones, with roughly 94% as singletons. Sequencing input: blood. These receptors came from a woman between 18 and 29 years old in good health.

The CDR3 region has the DNA TGTGCCACCAGGCCGACAGGGGGCAACTATGGCTACACCTTC. Its protein is CATRPTGGNYGYTF. This sequence joins TRBV24-1 and TRBJ1-2; 10 nucleotides line up with TRBD1. The CDR3 runs 14 residues. V shed 7 bases and J 2 bases; nucleotides not matched to a gene: 3. Germline V gives CDR1 KGHDR, CDR2 SFDVKD.

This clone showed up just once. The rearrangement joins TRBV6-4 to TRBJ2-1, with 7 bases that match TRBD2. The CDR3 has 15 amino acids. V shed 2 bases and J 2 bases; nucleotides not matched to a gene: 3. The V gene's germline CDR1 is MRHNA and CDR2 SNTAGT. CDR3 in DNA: TGTGCCAGCAGTGACGGGGGGGGGACCTACAATGAGCAGTTCTTC. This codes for CASSDGGGTYNEQFF.

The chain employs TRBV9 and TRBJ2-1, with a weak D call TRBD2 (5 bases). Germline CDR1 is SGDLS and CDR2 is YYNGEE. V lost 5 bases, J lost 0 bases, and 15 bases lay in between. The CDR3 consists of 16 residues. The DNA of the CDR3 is TGTGCCAGCAGTGGACTGTCAGTCGGCTCCTACAATGAGCAGTTCTTC. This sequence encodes CASSGLSVGSYNEQFF.

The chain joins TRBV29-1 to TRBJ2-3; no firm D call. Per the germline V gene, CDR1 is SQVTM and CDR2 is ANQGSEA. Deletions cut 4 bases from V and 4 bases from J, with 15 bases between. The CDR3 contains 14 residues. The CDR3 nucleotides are TGCAGCGTTGGGGCAGGCCCGCAGGCAGATACGCAGTATTTT. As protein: CSVGAGPQADTQYF.

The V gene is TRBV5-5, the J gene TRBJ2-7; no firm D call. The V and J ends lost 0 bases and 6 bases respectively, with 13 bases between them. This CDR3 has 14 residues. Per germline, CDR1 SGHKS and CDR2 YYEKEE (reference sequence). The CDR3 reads CASSLDGSFSEQYF. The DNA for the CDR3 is TGTGCCAGCAGCTTGGACGGATCGTTCTCCGAGCAGTACTTC.

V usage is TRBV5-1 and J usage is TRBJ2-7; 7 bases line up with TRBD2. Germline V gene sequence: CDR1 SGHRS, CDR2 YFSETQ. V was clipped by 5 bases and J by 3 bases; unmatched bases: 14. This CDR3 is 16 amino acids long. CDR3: CASSPSAGVRLYEQYF. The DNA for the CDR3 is TGCGCCAGCAGTCCATCGGCGGGGGTCAGACTCTACGAGCAGTACTTC.

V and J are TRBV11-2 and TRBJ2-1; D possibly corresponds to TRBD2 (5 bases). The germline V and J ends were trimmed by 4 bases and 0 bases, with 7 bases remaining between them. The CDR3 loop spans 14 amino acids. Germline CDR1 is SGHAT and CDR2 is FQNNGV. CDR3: CASSYRGSYNEQFF. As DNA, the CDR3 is TGTGCCAGCAGCTACCGGGGCTCCTACAATGAGCAGTTCTTC.

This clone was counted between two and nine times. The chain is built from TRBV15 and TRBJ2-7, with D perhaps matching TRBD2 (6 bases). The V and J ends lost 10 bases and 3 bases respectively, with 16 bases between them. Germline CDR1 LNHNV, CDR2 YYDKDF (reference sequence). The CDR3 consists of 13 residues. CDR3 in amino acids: CANGGESVYEQYF. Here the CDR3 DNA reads TGTGCCAACGGGGGTGAGAGCGTCTACGAGCAGTACTTC.

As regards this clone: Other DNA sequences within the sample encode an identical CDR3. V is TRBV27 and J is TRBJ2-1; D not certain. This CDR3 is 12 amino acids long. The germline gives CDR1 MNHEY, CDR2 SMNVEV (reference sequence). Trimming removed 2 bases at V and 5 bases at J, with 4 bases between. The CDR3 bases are TGTGCCAGCAGTTTAGGCCACAATGAGCAGTTCTTC. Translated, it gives CASSLGHNEQFF.

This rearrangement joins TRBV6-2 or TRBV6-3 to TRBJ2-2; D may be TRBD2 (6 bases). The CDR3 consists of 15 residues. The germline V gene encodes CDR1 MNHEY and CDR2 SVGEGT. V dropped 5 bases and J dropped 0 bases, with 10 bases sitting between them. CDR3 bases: TGTGCCAGCAGTGGGGCGGGGACGAACACCGGGGAGCTGTTTTTT. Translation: CASSGAGTNTGELFF.